These 28 T cell receptor beta chains came from one sample sequenced in a study of cytomegalovirus exposure and HLA in healthy donors. Primers: 60 Vbeta forward and 13 Jbeta reverse. TCRdb keeps only in-frame clones here, not all; method: immunoSEQ multiplex PCR. The table records around 180,000 clones, approximately 79% of them present only once. The source material was PBMCs. The receptors here all came from a middle-aged woman in good health and CMV-seronegative.

V usage is TRBV7-8 and J usage is TRBJ1-1; maybe TRBD1 (5 bases). The CDR3 is made up of 14 amino acids. Germline V lookup: CDR1 SGHVS, CDR2 FQNEAQ. The V end lost 0 bases, the J end lost 2 bases, and 7 bases lay between the germline ends. The CDR3 region is CASSLAGANTEAFF. In DNA, the CDR3 is TGTGCCAGCAGCTTAGCAGGGGCCAACACTGAAGCTTTCTTT.

The genes are TRBV13 and TRBJ1-6; 10 nucleotides line up with TRBD1. Unmatched junction bases numbered 2, after V lost 0 bases and J lost 6 bases. This CDR3 is built from 16 residues. CDR1 and CDR2 from the germline V gene are PRHDT and FYEKMQ (reference sequence). CDR3 region: CASSLGRQGANSPLHF. As DNA, the CDR3 is TGTGCCAGCAGCTTAGGCCGACAGGGGGCTAATTCACCCCTCCACTTT.

Points on this clone: The junction departs from germline at one end; a sequencing error may be responsible. This chain links TRBV6-1 with TRBJ1-4, with TRBD1 identical over 9 bases. Germline V lookup: CDR1 MNHNS, CDR2 SASEGT. The CDR3 contains 17 residues. CDR3 in amino acids: CASSAGTGYLVSEKLFF. The CDR3 coding sequence is TGTGCCAGTAGTGCCGGGACAGGGTATTTGGTGAGTGAAAAACTGTTTTTT.

V is TRBV14 and J is TRBJ1-4; the D is unclear. The CDR3 runs to 13 residues. Trimming cost V 8 bases and J 8 bases, with 15 bases left between them. Germline lookup yields CDR1 SGHDN and CDR2 FVKESK. CDR3 in amino acids: CASSPSLREKLFF. CDR3 bases: TGTGCCAGCTCCCCCTCCCTACGGGAAAAACTGTTTTTT.

This clone was recorded a few times. The V and J genes are TRBV7-6 and TRBJ1-1; D is perhaps TRBD1 (5 bases). The CDR3 spans 16 residues. The germline gives CDR1 SGHVS, CDR2 FNYEAQ. V was clipped by 1 base and J by 4 bases, with 16 bases between them. The CDR3 reads CASSLDLPGSPTEAFF. CDR3 DNA sequence: TGTGCCAGCAGCTTAGACCTTCCAGGGTCCCCCACTGAAGCTTTCTTT.

The genes are TRBV7-8 and TRBJ2-3; 8 bases are a match to TRBD2. The CDR3 totals 16 residues. The junction had 3 bases not matched to a gene; V was cut back by 1 base and J by 0 bases. Per the germline V gene, CDR1 is SGHVS and CDR2 is FQNEAQ. The CDR3, as DNA: TGTGCCAGCAGCTTAGTCCGGGGGGGTAGCACAGATACGCAGTATTTT. This sequence encodes CASSLVRGGSTDTQYF.

The rearrangement links TRBV19 to TRBJ2-7; 7 bases are a match to TRBD1. CDR3 size: 12 residues. V lost 3 bases, J lost 9 bases, and 5 bases stayed unmatched. CDR1 LNHDA and CDR2 SQIVND come from the germline V gene (reference sequence). The CDR3 spells CASSIDRVRQYF. Written as DNA, the CDR3 is TGTGCCAGTAGTATCGACAGGGTCCGGCAGTACTTC.

The V and J genes are TRBV27 and TRBJ1-5; TRBD1 is a possible D gene (5 bases). The germline gives CDR1 MNHEY, CDR2 SMNVEV (reference sequence). The V end was cut by 6 bases, the J end by 4 bases, with 16 bases between. CDR3 size: 15 residues. The CDR3 bases are TGTGCCAGCAGACCCCGGGGGATCATGAATCAGCCCCAGCATTTT. Amino acids: CASRPRGIMNQPQHF.

This rearrangement joins TRBV28 to TRBJ2-1, with 9 positions matching TRBD1. CDR1 and CDR2 (germline): MDHEN, SYDVKM. V was clipped by 8 bases and J by 3 bases; unmatched bases: 11. CDR3 length: 16 amino acids. CDR3 coding DNA: TGTGCCAGCGATCCCAAGGGACAGGGCATCTACAATGAGCAGTTCTTC. The encoded protein is CASDPKGQGIYNEQFF.

The chain employs TRBV7-9 and TRBJ2-5, with TRBD2 matching over 7 bases. CDR1 and CDR2 (germline): SEHNR, FQNEAQ (reference sequence). The CDR3 extends over 14 amino acids. Germline trimming cut 2 bases from V and 4 bases from J; bases unmatched to any gene: 4. CDR3: CASSLSGGAETQYF. In DNA, the CDR3 is TGTGCCAGCAGCTTATCGGGAGGCGCAGAGACCCAGTACTTC.

This chain uses TRBV2 with TRBJ2-7; no firm D call. The CDR3 extends over 10 amino acids. The germline CDR1 and CDR2 sequences are SNHLY and FYNNEI. The ends were cut back, 0 bases at V and 9 bases at J, with 3 bases in the middle. CDR3 protein: CASSEARQYF. CDR3 nucleotide sequence: TGTGCCAGCAGTGAAGCGCGGCAGTACTTC. Using reference TRBV2 and TRBJ2-7 for the parts outside the CDR3, the full variable domain is EPEVTQTPSHQVTQMGQEVILRCVPISNHLYFYWYRQILGQKVEFLVSFYNNEISEKSEIFDDQFSVERPDGSNFTLKIRSTKLEDSAMYFCASSEARQYFGPGTRLTVT.

J is TRBJ1-5 and V is TRBV28; TRBD1 aligns across 10 bases. V lost 5 bases and J lost 3; bases outside the gene matches: 7. This CDR3 has 16 residues. The germline CDR1 and CDR2 sequences are MDHEN and SYDVKM. The chain's CDR3 is CASSPRQGADNQPQHF. CDR3 in DNA: TGTGCCAGCAGTCCCCGACAGGGGGCTGACAATCAGCCCCAGCATTTT. Full variable domain (missing parts from reference TRBV28 and TRBJ1-5): DVKVTQSSRYLVKRTGEKVFLECVQDMDHENMFWYRQDPGLGLRLIYFSYDVKMKEKGDIPEGYSVSREKKERFSLILESASTNQTSMYLCASSPRQGADNQPQHFGDGTRLSIL.

The rearrangement links TRBV27 to TRBJ1-5; no clear D. This CDR3 spans 12 amino acids. The germline V gene has CDR1 MNHEY and CDR2 SMNVEV (reference sequence). V was trimmed by 9 bases and J by 6 bases, leaving 12 bases between them. Here the CDR3 reads CARVALGQPQHF. In DNA, the CDR3 is TGTGCCAGAGTAGCATTGGGTCAGCCCCAGCATTTT.

J is TRBJ1-2 and V is TRBV18; TRBD1 might be the D (5 bases). The germline V gene has CDR1 KGHSH and CDR2 LQKENI. The CDR3 has 13 residues. Deletions cut 6 bases from V and 8 bases from J, with 16 bases between. The CDR3 loop is CASSPPGGSGYTF. In DNA form, the CDR3 reads TGTGCCAGCTCTCCCCCGGGGGGGTCCGGCTACACCTTC.

The rearrangement joins TRBV6-5 to TRBJ1-1; D gene ambiguous. Trimming removed 7 bases at V and 4 bases at J, with 13 bases between. The CDR3 has 13 residues. Germline CDR1 reads MNHEY; CDR2 reads SVGAGI. Here the CDR3 DNA reads TGTGCCAGCACCCGGAGCAGCCCCACTGAAGCTTTCTTT. As protein: CASTRSSPTEAFF.

V and J are TRBV7-3 and TRBJ2-3; 8 nucleotides line up with TRBD2. Trimming cost V 5 bases and J 6 bases; bases outside gene matches: 1. Germline assignment: CDR1 SGHTA and CDR2 FQGTGA. The CDR3 runs 12 residues. DNA for the CDR3: TGTGCCAGCAGCCCGGGGGGGGATACGCAGTATTTT. It codes for CASSPGGDTQYF.

The rearrangement uses TRBV28 and TRBJ2-2; TRBD2 aligns across 14 bases. The CDR3 loop spans 18 amino acids. Germline V gene sequence: CDR1 MDHEN, CDR2 SYDVKM. V was pared by 5 bases and J by 7 bases, with 12 bases of the junction left unmatched. CDR3 bases: TGTGCCAGCAGTCCGGGACTAGCGGGAGTAGTCGCTGTCGGGGAGCTGTTTTTT. This codes for CASSPGLAGVVAVGELFF.

This CDR3 reads CASSFKTGRSTDTQYF. Here the CDR3 DNA reads TGTGCCAGCAGTTTCAAGACAGGAAGGAGCACAGATACGCAGTATTTT. The chain recombines TRBV6-5 with TRBJ2-3; D may be TRBD1 (6 bases). V shed 4 bases and J shed 0 bases, with 14 bases lying between them. Germline CDR1 reads MNHEY; CDR2 reads SVGAGI. The CDR3 extends over 16 amino acids.

This clone came up once. The V call is TRBV9, the J call TRBJ2-3, with 12 bases matching TRBD2. This CDR3 is 18 amino acids long. The V gene end was trimmed by 2 bases and the J gene end by 3 bases; junction bases not matched to a gene: 10. Per germline, CDR1 SGDLS and CDR2 YYNGEE. For the CDR3, the DNA is TGTGCCAGCAGCGTTCTCAGCGGACTAGCGGGGCCAACAGATACGCAGTATTTT. This sequence encodes CASSVLSGLAGPTDTQYF.

The V and J genes are TRBV10-2 and TRBJ2-3; D remains unclear. The CDR3 consists of 12 residues. Germline loops: CDR1 WSHSY, CDR2 SAAADI. The V and J ends lost 7 bases and 5 bases respectively, with 10 bases between them. CDR3 bases: TGCGCCAGCACGAACGTTAGAGATACGCAGTATTTT. It specifies CASTNVRDTQYF.

The genes are TRBV13 and TRBJ2-1; 8 bases map to TRBD1. The CDR3 is made up of 17 amino acids. Losses at the gene ends were 3 bases for V and 12 bases for J; bases not matched to a gene: 19. The germline gives CDR1 PRHDT, CDR2 FYEKMQ (reference sequence). The CDR3 coding sequence is TGTGCCAGCAGCTTGACTACCGGGACAGGTCGGGGAAGGGGGCAGTTCTTC. This translates into CASSLTTGTGRGRGQFF.

V gene TRBV14 combines with J gene TRBJ2-1, with 7 bases matching TRBD2. The CDR3 has 17 residues. CDR1 SGHDN and CDR2 FVKESK come from the germline V gene. V gave up 3 bases and J gave up 9 bases; unmatched junction bases: 17. The CDR3 DNA follows: TGTGCCAGCAGCCAGCGCCCCATGTGGGAGGGCCCGAGTGAGCAGTTCTTC. Residues: CASSQRPMWEGPSEQFF.

This chain connects TRBV14 to TRBJ2-1; 9 nucleotides align to TRBD2. The germline V gene has CDR1 SGHDN and CDR2 FVKESK. The CDR3 consists of 16 residues. The V gene end was trimmed by 1 base and the J gene end by 4 bases; junction bases not matched to a gene: 5. CDR3 in amino acids: CASSQAAAGGYNEQFF. DNA of the CDR3: TGTGCCAGCAGCCAAGCTGCAGCGGGAGGTTACAATGAGCAGTTCTTC.

J is TRBJ2-3 and V is TRBV2; the D gene is possibly TRBD2 (7 bases). This CDR3 comprises 16 residues. From germline, CDR1 is SNHLY and CDR2 FYNNEI. V shed 1 base and J shed 5 bases, with 16 bases lying between them. In nucleotides, the CDR3 is TGTGCCAGCAGTGAAGTAGGGGGGGGGCCGGTAGATACGCAGTATTTT. Translation gives CASSEVGGGPVDTQYF.

J is TRBJ2-5 and V is TRBV6-1; the D is unclear. The CDR3 runs to 10 residues. Per the germline V gene, CDR1 is MNHNS and CDR2 is SASEGT. V was cut by 8 bases and J by 2 bases, with 3 bases left in between. In nucleotides, the CDR3 is TGTGCCAGCCTTCAAGAGACCCAGTACTTC. This translates into CASLQETQYF.

The chain couples TRBV2 to TRBJ1-2; 7 positions agree with TRBD1. Trimming removed 2 bases from V and 6 bases from J; junction bases left unmatched: 6. CDR1 is SNHLY and CDR2 is FYNNEI in the germline V gene. CDR3 length equals 14 residues. CDR3 region: CASSENRGRDGYTF. In DNA, the CDR3 is TGTGCCAGCAGTGAAAACAGGGGAAGGGATGGCTACACCTTC. The variable domain in full, completed from reference TRBV2 and TRBJ1-2, reads EPEVTQTPSHQVTQMGQEVILRCVPISNHLYFYWYRQILGQKVEFLVSFYNNEISEKSEIFDDQFSVERPDGSNFTLKIRSTKLEDSAMYFCASSENRGRDGYTFGSGTRLTVV.

The chain couples TRBV28 to TRBJ1-6; D gene unclear. This CDR3 spans 15 amino acids. Looked up from germline, CDR1 is MDHEN and CDR2 is SYDVKM. V was shortened by 4 bases and J by 5 bases, with 12 bases between the two germline ends. This CDR3 reads CASSSFPGDNSPLHF. CDR3 DNA: TGTGCCAGCAGTTCCTTCCCAGGCGATAATTCACCCCTCCACTTT.

The rearrangement joins TRBV5-6 to TRBJ2-3; 13 nucleotides match TRBD2. V gave up 4 bases and J gave up 2 bases; unmatched junction bases: 4. The germline V gene encodes CDR1 SGHDT and CDR2 YYEEEE. The length of the CDR3 is 16 residues. The CDR3 sequence is CASSPGLAGATDTQYF. CDR3 coding DNA: TGTGCCAGCAGCCCAGGACTAGCGGGGGCCACAGATACGCAGTATTTT. The full variable domain, completed using reference TRBV5-6 and TRBJ2-3, is DAGVTQSPTHLIKTRGQQVTLRCSPKSGHDTVSWYQQALGQGPQFIFQYYEEEERQRGNFPDRFSGHQFPNYSSELNVNALLLGDSALYLCASSPGLAGATDTQYFGPGTRLTVL.